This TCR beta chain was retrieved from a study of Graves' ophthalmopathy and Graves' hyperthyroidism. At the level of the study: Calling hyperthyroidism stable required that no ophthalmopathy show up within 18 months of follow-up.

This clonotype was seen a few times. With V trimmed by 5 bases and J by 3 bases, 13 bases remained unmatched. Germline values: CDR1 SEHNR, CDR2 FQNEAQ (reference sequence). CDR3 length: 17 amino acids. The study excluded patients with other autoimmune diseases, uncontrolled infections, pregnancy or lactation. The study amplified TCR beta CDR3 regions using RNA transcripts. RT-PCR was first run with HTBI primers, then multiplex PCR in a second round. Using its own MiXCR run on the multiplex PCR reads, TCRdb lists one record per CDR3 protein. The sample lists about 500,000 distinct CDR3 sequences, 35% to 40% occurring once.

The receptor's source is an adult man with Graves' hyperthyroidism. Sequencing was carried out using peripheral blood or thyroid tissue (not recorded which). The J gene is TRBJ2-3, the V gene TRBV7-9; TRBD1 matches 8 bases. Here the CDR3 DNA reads TGTGCCAGCAGCCGATTTACGGACAGGGAAGGGACAGATACGCAGTATTTT. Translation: CASSRFTDREGTDTQYF.